This T cell receptor beta chain comes out of a study of blood T cell repertoires in COVID-19. This CDR3 has 17 residues. Germline V lookup: CDR1 KGHDR, CDR2 SFDVKD. Trimming removed 3 bases from V and 0 bases from J, with 13 bases in between. TCRdb's copy holds only in-frame clones and misses some; the assay was immunoSEQ multiplex PCR. The table lists fewer than 450,000 clones, roughly 90% of them singletons. This receptor was obtained from a woman aged 70-85 years with COVID-19, enrolled during active disease. Sequenced input: peripheral blood. The V call is TRBV24-1, the J call TRBJ2-2; possible D gene TRBD1, 5 bases. CDR3 nucleotides: TGTGCCACCAGTGATAATCGCAGGGCACCGAACACCGGGGAGCTGTTTTTT. Translated, it gives CATSDNRRAPNTGELFF.